The subject of this entry is one T cell receptor beta chain. This entry is derived from a study of blood T cell repertoires in COVID-19. The wider study: COVID-19 samples collected from the United States, Italy and Spain covered acute and convalescent phases. Sample material is recorded as cDNA or gDNA derived from T cells, B-cell-depleted T cells, or PBMCs.

Original processing notes: Researchers report that nucleated cell counts were estimated from reference gene primer amplification. Assay used: immunoSEQ multiplex PCR; TCRdb lists only in-frame clones, some missing. That table supplies the V and J calls and clone size; D and trimming were determined from the DNA. This repertoire shows approximately 410,000 clones, roughly 90% found once; its top ten account for under 1.5%. The CDR3 covers 15 residues. Germline V gene sequence: CDR1 MGHRA, CDR2 YSYEKL. V lost 2 bases and J lost 3; bases outside the gene matches: 7. Source material: peripheral blood. The chain uses TRBV4-1 and TRBJ2-7, with 7 bases matching TRBD2. This TCR came from a woman aged 25-40 years with active or convalescent COVID-19. CDR3 DNA: TGCGCCAGCAGCCAACGACTAGCAGAGAACTACGAGCAGTACTTC. Encoded protein: CASSQRLAENYEQYF.